These 5 T cell receptor beta chains originate from one sample sequenced in a study of control samples from healthy donors and cancer patients. The protocol was immunoSEQ multiplex PCR, while the TCRdb copy is restricted to in-frame clones and leaves out a portion. In the table there are around 80,000 clones, roughly 93% of which are singletons. Sequencing used blood. These receptors came from a woman in her thirties in good health.

For this clone: At one end the junction does not follow the germline gene, possibly because of a read error. V usage is TRBV29-1 and J usage is TRBJ2-5, with D unclear. This CDR3 comprises 14 residues. The germline gives CDR1 SQVTM, CDR2 ANQGSEA. CDR3 sequence reads: CSVLGKDLQEAQYF. CDR3 in DNA: TGCAGCGTTCTTGGCAAGGACCTCCAAGAGGCCCAGTACTTC. Filled out from reference TRBV29-1 and TRBJ2-5, the complete variable domain reads SAVISQKPSRDICQRGTSLTIQCQVDSQVTMMFWYRQQPGQSLTLIATANQGSEATYESGFVIDKFPISRPNLTFSTLTVSNMSPEDSSIYLCSVLGKDLQEAQYFGPGTRLLVL.

V is TRBV5-4 and J is TRBJ2-3, with 13 bases aligning to TRBD2. With V trimmed by 0 bases and J by 10 bases, 5 bases remained unmatched. The CDR3 totals 15 residues. Germline-derived CDR1 and CDR2 are SGHNT and YYREEE (reference sequence). The CDR3 coding sequence is TGTGCCAGCAGCTTGGAACTAGCGGGGGGGACTCCGCAGTATTTT. This sequence encodes CASSLELAGGTPQYF.

The rearrangement joins TRBV4-1 to TRBJ2-3, with D perhaps matching TRBD2 (7 bases). The germline V gene encodes CDR1 MGHRA and CDR2 YSYEKL. Trimming took off 1 base at V and 3 bases at J, with 20 bases between the two ends. This CDR3 has 18 amino acids. The CDR3 DNA reads TGCGCCAGCAGCCAAGGGGGTGGAACGGGGGGCTGGACAGATACGCAGTATTTT. The encoded protein is CASSQGGGTGGWTDTQYF.

This clone was counted only a few times. CDR3 sequence: CASSLPAGTGNEKLFF. CDR3 in DNA: TGCGCCAGCAGCTTGCCCGCGGGGACGGGTAATGAAAAACTGTTTTTT. The chain employs TRBV5-1 and TRBJ1-4, with D tentatively TRBD1 (5 bases). V was cut by 1 base and J by 4 bases, with 14 bases left in between. Germline CDR1 reads SGHRS; CDR2 reads YFSETQ. The CDR3 runs to 16 residues.

The chain uses TRBV29-1 and TRBJ1-2; D is uncertain. Trimming pared 5 bases from V and 3 bases from J, leaving 7 bases between. Germline V CDR1 and CDR2: SQVTM, ANQGSEA. The CDR3 runs 11 residues. DNA of the CDR3: TGCAGCGTTCCTGAAGACTATGGCTACACCTTC. It codes for CSVPEDYGYTF.